These 26 T cell receptor beta chains were sequenced from one sample in a study of cytomegalovirus exposure and HLA in healthy donors. PCR was performed using 60 Vbeta and 13 Jbeta primers. Libraries were prepared by immunoSEQ multiplex PCR; TCRdb keeps only in-frame clonotypes and omits some of them. This sample has 130,000 or so clones, with under 80% found just once. The sequencing sample was made of PBMCs. These receptor sequences come from a man aged 18 to 29 in good health and CMV-seropositive.

This rearrangement joins TRBV15 to TRBJ1-5, with D unclear. Between the trimmed V and J ends, which lost 0 bases and 9 bases, there was a span of 9 bases. The CDR3 is made up of 13 amino acids. Germline assignment: CDR1 LNHNV and CDR2 YYDKDF (reference sequence). CDR3 nucleotides: TGTGCCACCAGCAGAGACCTCGGCGGGCCCCAGCATTTT. Residues: CATSRDLGGPQHF.

The chain recombines TRBV21-1 with TRBJ2-5; TRBD2, the D gene given by the table, was not confirmed from the DNA. TRBV21-1 is designated a pseudogene. The CDR3 is 19 residues long. The CDR3 spells CASSKKGRLAGGVGETQYF. CDR3 nucleotide sequence: TGTGCCAGCAGCAAAAAGGGGAGGCTAGCGGGAGGGGTGGGGGAGACCCAGTACTTC.

This clone was observed a single time. The chain is built from TRBV19 and TRBJ2-7, with 7 nucleotides matching TRBD2. Germline CDR1 reads LNHDA; CDR2 reads SQIVND (reference sequence). This CDR3 is built from 15 residues. Trimming cost V 0 bases and J 6 bases; bases outside gene matches: 8. This CDR3 is CASSIDPAGVVEQYF. The CDR3 DNA reads as TGTGCCAGTAGTATAGATCCCGCGGGAGTTGTCGAGCAGTACTTC. The whole variable domain, filled in from reference TRBV19 and TRBJ2-7, reads DGGITQSPKYLFRKEGQNVTLSCEQNLNHDAMYWYRQDPGQGLRLIYYSQIVNDFQKGDIAEGYSVSREKKESFPLTVTSAQKNPTAFYLCASSIDPAGVVEQYFGPGTRLTVT.

The chain links TRBV10-1 to TRBJ1-2; D is undetermined. V gave up 5 bases and J gave up 12 bases, with 10 bases separating them. This CDR3 has 10 residues. From germline, CDR1 is WNHNN and CDR2 SYGVQD (reference sequence). The CDR3 here is CASSLVLDTF. The DNA of the CDR3 is TGCGCCAGCAGTCTAGTGTTAGACACCTTC.

This chain connects TRBV27 to TRBJ1-5; no definite D call. CDR3 length: 13 amino acids. Germline loops: CDR1 MNHEY, CDR2 SMNVEV (reference sequence). V lost 4 bases and J 3 bases, leaving 7 bases between the germline ends. CDR3 DNA: TGTGCCAGCAGTTACAGTTACAATCAGCCCCAGCATTTT. Encoded protein: CASSYSYNQPQHF.

The CDR3 reads CASIGVRPSGEQFF. The CDR3 nucleotides are TGTGCCAGCATCGGGGTCCGCCCCTCCGGTGAGCAGTTCTTC. V usage is TRBV7-9 and J usage is TRBJ2-1, with a tentative D call TRBD2 (5 bases). This CDR3 has 14 amino acids. Germline V gene data show CDR1 as SEHNR and CDR2 as FQNEAQ (reference sequence). Trimming pared 7 bases from V and 9 bases from J, leaving 19 bases between.

The V call is TRBV19, the J call TRBJ2-7, with TRBD1 identical over 7 bases. The germline CDR1 and CDR2 sequences are LNHDA and SQIVND (reference sequence). Germline trimming cut 8 bases from V and 4 bases from J; bases unmatched to any gene: 2. The CDR3 consists of 11 residues. The DNA for the CDR3 is TGTGCCAGTGGGGGACAGTACGAGCAGTACTTC. Amino acid sequence: CASGGQYEQYF.

This clone appeared once. The chain combines TRBV18 with TRBJ1-4, with 8 bases that match TRBD1. This CDR3 region has 15 residues. J gave up 8 bases and V 1 base, and 6 bases lay outside the gene matches. CDR1 is KGHSH and CDR2 is LQKENI in the germline V gene. The CDR3 spells CASSPRRGLGEKLFF. The CDR3 DNA sequence: TGTGCCAGCTCACCACGCAGGGGGCTTGGAGAAAAACTGTTTTTT.

The chain is built from TRBV2 and TRBJ1-2; D might be TRBD1 (5 bases). There are 13 residues in the CDR3. V gave up 4 bases and J gave up 6 bases, with 12 bases separating them. CDR1 and CDR2 (germline): SNHLY, FYNNEI. CDR3 sequence reads: CASSAGVLDGYTF. The CDR3 region has the DNA TGTGCCAGCAGTGCGGGGGTGTTAGATGGCTACACCTTC.

This chain links TRBV28 with TRBJ2-7; D gene uncertain. CDR3 size: 12 residues. Germline V gives CDR1 MDHEN, CDR2 SYDVKM. V was shortened by 4 bases and J by 3 bases, with 7 bases between the two germline ends. The CDR3: CASSSGFYEQYF. CDR3 bases: TGTGCCAGCAGTTCAGGATTCTACGAGCAGTACTTC.

The J gene is TRBJ2-7, the V gene TRBV19; the match to TRBD2 covers 8 bases. This CDR3 region has 14 residues. The germline CDR1 and CDR2 sequences are LNHDA and SQIVND (reference sequence). With 9 bases clipped from V and 5 bases from J, the junction kept 12 bases outside the gene matches. In DNA form, the CDR3 reads TGTGCCAGCCGGAACGGGGGGGGAGGGAACGAGCAGTACTTC. Its translation is CASRNGGGGNEQYF.

This rearrangement joins TRBV2 to TRBJ2-1; D possibly corresponds to TRBD2 (5 bases). The length of the CDR3 is 11 residues. Trimming removed 7 bases from V and 10 bases from J, with 11 bases in between. Germline V CDR1 and CDR2: SNHLY, FYNNEI. The CDR3 region is CASTSKREQFF. DNA for the CDR3: TGTGCCAGCACTTCAAAGCGGGAGCAGTTCTTC.

The chain employs TRBV30 and TRBJ1-4, with a tentative D call TRBD1 (5 bases). V shed 1 base and J shed 6 bases, with 12 bases lying between them. Germline values: CDR1 GTSNPN, CDR2 SVGIG (reference sequence). There are 14 residues in the CDR3. CDR3: CAWSDRYGDEKLFF. In DNA form, the CDR3 reads TGTGCCTGGAGTGACAGGTATGGGGATGAAAAACTGTTTTTT.

With respect to this clone: In the same sample, other DNA sequences code for this CDR3. CDR3 protein: CASSISTGTQRGYTF. For the CDR3, the DNA is TGTGCCAGCAGCATCTCGACCGGGACTCAAAGAGGCTACACCTTC. The V gene is TRBV7-9, the J gene TRBJ1-2; tentatively, D is TRBD1 (5 bases). Trimming stripped 5 bases from V and 8 bases from J, with 21 bases between. The CDR3 runs to 15 residues. CDR1 and CDR2 (germline): SEHNR, FQNEAQ (reference sequence).

The J gene is TRBJ2-3, the V gene TRBV4-3; 16 bases agree with TRBD2. Germline CDR1 LGHNA, CDR2 YSLEER. This CDR3 has 18 residues. V dropped 8 bases and J dropped 3; count of bases not matched to a gene: 11. CDR3 in amino acids: CASSAGTSGRGATDTQYF. The CDR3 DNA is TGCGCCAGCTCTGCGGGGACTAGCGGGAGGGGGGCAACAGATACGCAGTATTTT.

In DNA form, the CDR3 reads TGTGCCAGCATACTCAGGGAGGGTCAGCCCCAGCATTTT. Protein: CASILREGQPQHF. The rearrangement links TRBV2 to TRBJ1-5; TRBD1 is a possible D gene (5 bases). The CDR3 consists of 13 residues. Germline V gene sequence: CDR1 SNHLY, CDR2 FYNNEI. The V gene lost 7 bases and the J gene lost 6 bases, with 13 bases spanning the gap.

This clone was recorded only once. The chain is built from TRBV7-9 and TRBJ1-4, with 7 bases lining up with TRBD1. CDR3 length: 16 amino acids. V shed 5 bases and J 5 bases; nucleotides not matched to a gene: 11. Germline V lookup: CDR1 SEHNR, CDR2 FQNEAQ (reference sequence). The CDR3 loop is CASSLKTGTENEKLFF. The CDR3 region has the DNA TGTGCCAGCAGCCTAAAGACCGGGACAGAGAATGAAAAACTGTTTTTT.

J is TRBJ2-7 and V is TRBV7-2, with a possible D match to TRBD1 (6 bases). The germline V and J ends were trimmed by 2 bases and 3 bases, with 11 bases remaining between them. The V gene's germline CDR1 is SGHTA and CDR2 FQGNSA. The CDR3 loop spans 14 amino acids. CDR3 sequence reads: CASSLLPQGYEQYF. DNA of the CDR3: TGTGCCAGCAGCTTACTTCCACAGGGCTACGAGCAGTACTTC.

This clone was seen a few times. The sample has other DNA sequences that encode this CDR3 too. The chain carries TRBV7-2 and TRBJ1-6; no definite D call. CDR1 is SGHTA, CDR2 FQGNSA, per germline. The V gene lost 4 bases and the J gene lost 7 bases, with 8 bases spanning the gap. CDR3 length: 13 residues. The CDR3 here is CASSSNRNSPLHF. CDR3 nucleotides: TGTGCCAGCAGCTCAAACCGGAATTCACCCCTCCACTTT.

The V call is TRBV4-3, the J call TRBJ1-2, with D possibly TRBD1 on 6 matching bases. This CDR3 has 15 amino acids. Germline V gives CDR1 LGHNA, CDR2 YSLEER. V was pared by 3 bases and J by 3 bases, with 14 bases between. CDR3 sequence (DNA): TGCGCCAGCAGCCAGGAGACGGACAGAGACTATGGCTACACCTTC. This translates into CASSQETDRDYGYTF.

The gene calls are TRBV29-1 and TRBJ1-2; 9 positions agree with TRBD1. Per the germline V gene, CDR1 is SQVTM and CDR2 is ANQGSEA. V was clipped by 6 bases and J by 11 bases; unmatched bases: 10. CDR3 length equals 12 residues. CDR3 in amino acids: CSVRTGGLDYTF. The CDR3 DNA is TGCAGCGTGCGAACAGGGGGCCTCGATTACACCTTC.

Only one count was recorded for this clone. This sequence joins TRBV30 and TRBJ2-1; D may be TRBD1 (6 bases). This CDR3 spans 13 amino acids. Trimming removed 4 bases from V and 6 bases from J, with 13 bases in between. Germline V gene sequence: CDR1 GTSNPN, CDR2 SVGIG (reference sequence). The CDR3 loop is CAWTRDTINEQFF. The CDR3 DNA is TGTGCCTGGACTCGGGACACAATCAATGAGCAGTTCTTC. Based on the CDR3 plus reference TRBV30 and TRBJ2-1, the full variable domain is SQTIHQWPATLVQPVGSPLSLECTVEGTSNPNLYWYRQAAGRGLQLLFYSVGIGQISSEVPQNLSASRPQDRQFILSSKKLLLSDSGFYLCAWTRDTINEQFFGPGTRLTVL.

This clone was seen more than once but under ten times. The chain is built from TRBV4-2 and TRBJ1-2; 10 nucleotides align to TRBD1. V was clipped by 4 bases and J by 4 bases; unmatched bases: 6. The germline V gene has CDR1 LGHNA and CDR2 YNFKEQ. The CDR3 totals 15 residues. The CDR3 reads CASSPLGTGAYGYTF. The CDR3 DNA follows: TGTGCCAGCAGCCCCTTAGGGACAGGGGCCTATGGCTACACCTTC.

This CDR3 reads CASSVGLEETQYF. The CDR3 coding sequence is TGTGCCAGCAGCGTAGGTTTGGAGGAGACCCAGTACTTC. The V gene is TRBV9, the J gene TRBJ2-5; D gene uncertain. Germline loops: CDR1 SGDLS, CDR2 YYNGEE. The CDR3 is 13 residues long. The V end was cut by 0 bases, the J end by 5 bases, with 8 bases between.

This sequence joins TRBV7-2 and TRBJ2-7; 8 bases map to TRBD2. Trimming took 3 bases from V and 4 from J; bases not matched to a gene: 2. There are 13 residues in the CDR3. Germline loops: CDR1 SGHTA, CDR2 FQGNSA. CDR3 in DNA: TGTGCCAGCAGCTTGAAGCGGGGGTACGAGCAGTACTTC. This translates into CASSLKRGYEQYF.

The chain joins TRBV7-2 to TRBJ1-5, with TRBD1 matching over 8 bases. CDR3 length equals 15 residues. Germline trimming cut 5 bases from V and 1 base from J; bases unmatched to any gene: 4. Germline V gives CDR1 SGHTA, CDR2 FQGNSA. CDR3 nucleotide sequence: TGTGCCAGCAGCCAAAGGACAGGGAGCAATCAGCCCCAGCATTTT. This gives the protein CASSQRTGSNQPQHF.